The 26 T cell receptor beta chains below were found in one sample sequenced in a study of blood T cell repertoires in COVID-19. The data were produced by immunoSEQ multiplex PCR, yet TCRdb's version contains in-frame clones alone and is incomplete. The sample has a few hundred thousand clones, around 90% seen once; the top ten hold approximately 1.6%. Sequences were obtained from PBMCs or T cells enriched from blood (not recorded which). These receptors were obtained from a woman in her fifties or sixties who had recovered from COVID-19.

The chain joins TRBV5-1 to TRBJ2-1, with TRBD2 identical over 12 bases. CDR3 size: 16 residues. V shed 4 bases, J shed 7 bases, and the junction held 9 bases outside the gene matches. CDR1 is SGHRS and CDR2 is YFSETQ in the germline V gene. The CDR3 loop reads CASSPEPSGRGNEQFF. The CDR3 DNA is TGCGCCAGCAGCCCGGAACCTAGCGGGAGGGGGAATGAGCAGTTCTTC.

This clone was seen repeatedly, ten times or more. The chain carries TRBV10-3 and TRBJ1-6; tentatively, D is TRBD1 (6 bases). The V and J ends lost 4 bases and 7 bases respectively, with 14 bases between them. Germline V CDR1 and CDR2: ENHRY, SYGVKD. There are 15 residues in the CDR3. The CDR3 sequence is CAISGSGQWNSPLHF. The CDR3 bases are TGTGCCATCAGTGGTTCTGGACAGTGGAATTCACCCCTCCACTTT.

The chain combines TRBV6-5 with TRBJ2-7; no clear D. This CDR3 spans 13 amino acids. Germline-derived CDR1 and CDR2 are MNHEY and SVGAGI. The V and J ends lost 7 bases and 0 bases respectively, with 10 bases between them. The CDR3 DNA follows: TGTGCCAGCATCGCGATAGTCTCCTACGAGCAGTACTTC. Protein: CASIAIVSYEQYF.

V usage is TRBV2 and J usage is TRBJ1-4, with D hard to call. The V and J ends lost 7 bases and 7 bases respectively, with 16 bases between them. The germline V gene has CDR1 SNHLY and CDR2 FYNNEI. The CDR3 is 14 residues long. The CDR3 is CASTPTPRLEKLFF. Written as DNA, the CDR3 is TGTGCCAGCACACCAACACCGAGGCTTGAAAAACTGTTTTTT.

The CDR3 here is CSVRGPLPNEQFF. The CDR3 bases are TGCAGCGTGCGGGGACCCCTGCCAAATGAGCAGTTCTTC. J is TRBJ2-1 and V is TRBV29-1, with D tentatively TRBD2 (6 bases). The germline V gene has CDR1 SQVTM and CDR2 ANQGSEA. CDR3 length: 13 residues. V was shortened by 6 bases and J by 7 bases, with 16 bases between the two germline ends.

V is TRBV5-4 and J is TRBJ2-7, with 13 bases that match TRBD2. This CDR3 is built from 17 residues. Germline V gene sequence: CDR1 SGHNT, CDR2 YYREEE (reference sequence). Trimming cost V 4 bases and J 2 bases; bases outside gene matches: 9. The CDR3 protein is CASSPARTSGSTYEQYF. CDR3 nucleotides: TGTGCCAGCAGCCCCGCCCGGACTAGCGGGAGCACCTACGAGCAGTACTTC.

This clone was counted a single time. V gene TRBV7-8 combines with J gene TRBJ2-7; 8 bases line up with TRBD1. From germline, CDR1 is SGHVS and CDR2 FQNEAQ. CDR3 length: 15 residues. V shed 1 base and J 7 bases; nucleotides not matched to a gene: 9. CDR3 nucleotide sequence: TGTGCCAGCAGCTTAGGTACAGGGGGAATTGATGAGCAGTACTTC. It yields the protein CASSLGTGGIDEQYF.

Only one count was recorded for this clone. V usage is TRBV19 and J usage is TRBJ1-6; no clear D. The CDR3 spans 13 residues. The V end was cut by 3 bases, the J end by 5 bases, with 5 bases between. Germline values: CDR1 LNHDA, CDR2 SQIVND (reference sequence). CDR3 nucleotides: TGTGCCAGTAGTATCCAAAATAATTCACCCCTCCACTTT. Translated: CASSIQNNSPLHF.

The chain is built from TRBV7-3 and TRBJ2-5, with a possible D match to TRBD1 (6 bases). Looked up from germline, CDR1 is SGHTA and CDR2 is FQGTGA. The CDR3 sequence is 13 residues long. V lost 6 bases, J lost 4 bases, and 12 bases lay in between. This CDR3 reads CASSEIGGETQYF. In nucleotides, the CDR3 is TGTGCCAGCAGTGAAATAGGGGGAGAGACCCAGTACTTC.

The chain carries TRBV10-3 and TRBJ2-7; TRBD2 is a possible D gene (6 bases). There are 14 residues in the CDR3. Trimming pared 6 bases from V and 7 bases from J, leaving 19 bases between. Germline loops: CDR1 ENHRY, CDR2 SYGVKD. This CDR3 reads CAIRPTSTLGEQYF. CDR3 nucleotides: TGTGCCATCAGGCCGACTAGTACCTTGGGGGAGCAGTACTTC.

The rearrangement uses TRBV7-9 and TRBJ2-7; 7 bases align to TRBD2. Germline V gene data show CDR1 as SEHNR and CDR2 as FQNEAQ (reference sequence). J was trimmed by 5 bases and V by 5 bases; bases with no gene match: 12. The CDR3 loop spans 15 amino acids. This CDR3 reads CASSLRAGDGHEQYF. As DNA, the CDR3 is TGTGCCAGCAGCCTACGCGCGGGAGACGGCCACGAGCAGTACTTC.

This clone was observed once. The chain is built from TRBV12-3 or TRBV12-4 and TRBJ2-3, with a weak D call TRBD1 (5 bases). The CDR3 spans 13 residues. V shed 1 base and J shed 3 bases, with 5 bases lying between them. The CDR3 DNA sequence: TGTGCCAGCAGTTTAGACAGGACAGATACGCAGTATTTT. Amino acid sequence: CASSLDRTDTQYF.

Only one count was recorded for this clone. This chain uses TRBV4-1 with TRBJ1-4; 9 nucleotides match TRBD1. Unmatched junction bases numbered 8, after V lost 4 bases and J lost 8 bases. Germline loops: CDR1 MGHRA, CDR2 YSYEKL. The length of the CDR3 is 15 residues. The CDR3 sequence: CASSPGQGIREKLFF. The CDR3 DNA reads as TGCGCCAGCAGCCCGGGACAGGGTATCCGGGAAAAACTGTTTTTT.

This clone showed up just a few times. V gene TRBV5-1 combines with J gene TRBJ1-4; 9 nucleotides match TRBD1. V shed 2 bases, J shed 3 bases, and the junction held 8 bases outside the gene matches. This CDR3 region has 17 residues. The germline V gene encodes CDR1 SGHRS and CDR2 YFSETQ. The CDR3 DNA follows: TGCGCCAGCAGCTTAGGGGACAGGGTAGTTGCTAATGAAAAACTGTTTTTT. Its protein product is CASSLGDRVVANEKLFF. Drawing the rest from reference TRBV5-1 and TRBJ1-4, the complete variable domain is KAGVTQTPRYLIKTRGQQVTLSCSPISGHRSVSWYQQTPGQGLQFLFEYFSETQRNKGNFPGRFSGRQFSNSRSEMNVSTLELGDSALYLCASSLGDRVVANEKLFFGSGTQLSVL.

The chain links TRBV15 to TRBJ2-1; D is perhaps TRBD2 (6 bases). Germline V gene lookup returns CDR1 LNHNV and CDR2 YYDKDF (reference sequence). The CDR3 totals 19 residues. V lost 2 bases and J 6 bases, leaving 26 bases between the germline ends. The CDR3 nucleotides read TGTGCCACCAGCAGACACAGAACATTGACTAGTCCAAGGGGCAATGAGCAGTTCTTC. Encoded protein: CATSRHRTLTSPRGNEQFF.

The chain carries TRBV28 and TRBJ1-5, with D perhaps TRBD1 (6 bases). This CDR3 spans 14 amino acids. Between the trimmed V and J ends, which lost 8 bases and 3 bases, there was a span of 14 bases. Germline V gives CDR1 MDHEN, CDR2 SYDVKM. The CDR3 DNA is TGTGCCAGCGAACCCGGACAGTACAATCAGCCCCAGCATTTT. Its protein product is CASEPGQYNQPQHF.

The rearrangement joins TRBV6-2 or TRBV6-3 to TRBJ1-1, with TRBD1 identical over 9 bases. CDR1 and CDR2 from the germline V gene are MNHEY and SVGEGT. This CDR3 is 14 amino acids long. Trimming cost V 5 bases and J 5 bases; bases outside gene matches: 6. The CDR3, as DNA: TGTGCCAGCAGTCCAGGACAGGGGTGGACTGAAGCTTTCTTT. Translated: CASSPGQGWTEAFF.

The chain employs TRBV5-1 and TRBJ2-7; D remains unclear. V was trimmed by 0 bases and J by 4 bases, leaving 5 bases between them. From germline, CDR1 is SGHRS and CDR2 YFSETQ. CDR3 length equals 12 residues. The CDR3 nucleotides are TGCGCCAGCAGCTTGGGAGATTACGAGCAGTACTTC. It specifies CASSLGDYEQYF.

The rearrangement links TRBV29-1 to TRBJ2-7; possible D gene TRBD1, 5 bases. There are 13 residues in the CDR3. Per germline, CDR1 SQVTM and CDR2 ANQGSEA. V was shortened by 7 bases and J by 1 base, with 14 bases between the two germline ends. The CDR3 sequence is CSASEPGSYEQYF. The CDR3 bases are TGCAGCGCATCTGAGCCAGGGTCCTACGAGCAGTACTTC.

The CDR3 loop reads CASSSGQHMNTEAFF. The CDR3, as DNA: TGCGCCAGCAGCTCAGGACAGCACATGAACACTGAAGCTTTCTTT. The chain carries TRBV5-1 and TRBJ1-1; tentative D call: TRBD1 (6 bases). This CDR3 region has 15 residues. V lost 3 bases and J 0 bases, leaving 12 bases between the germline ends. Germline loops: CDR1 SGHRS, CDR2 YFSETQ.

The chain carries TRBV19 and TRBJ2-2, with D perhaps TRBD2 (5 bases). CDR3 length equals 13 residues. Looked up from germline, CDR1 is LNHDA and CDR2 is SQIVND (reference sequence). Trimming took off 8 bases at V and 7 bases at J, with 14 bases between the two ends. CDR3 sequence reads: CASHILASGELFF. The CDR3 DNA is TGTGCCAGTCATATTTTAGCGAGCGGGGAGCTGTTTTTT.

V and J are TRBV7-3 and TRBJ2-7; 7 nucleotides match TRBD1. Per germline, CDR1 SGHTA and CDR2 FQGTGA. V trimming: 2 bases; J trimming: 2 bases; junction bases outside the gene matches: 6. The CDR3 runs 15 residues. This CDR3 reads CASSLRAGGTYEQYF. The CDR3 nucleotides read TGTGCCAGCAGCTTACGGGCAGGGGGTACCTACGAGCAGTACTTC.

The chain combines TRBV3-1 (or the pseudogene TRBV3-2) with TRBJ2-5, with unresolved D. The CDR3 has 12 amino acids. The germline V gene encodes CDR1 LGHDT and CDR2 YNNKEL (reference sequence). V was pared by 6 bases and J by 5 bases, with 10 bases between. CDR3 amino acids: CASRRSTETQYF. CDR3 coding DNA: TGTGCCAGCAGGCGGAGCACGGAGACCCAGTACTTC.

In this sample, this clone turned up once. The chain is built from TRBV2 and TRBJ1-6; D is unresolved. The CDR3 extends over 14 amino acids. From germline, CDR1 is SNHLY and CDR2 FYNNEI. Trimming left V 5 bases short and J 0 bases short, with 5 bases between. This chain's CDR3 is CASSTSSYNSPLHF. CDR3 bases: TGTGCCAGCAGTACCAGCTCCTATAATTCACCCCTCCACTTT.

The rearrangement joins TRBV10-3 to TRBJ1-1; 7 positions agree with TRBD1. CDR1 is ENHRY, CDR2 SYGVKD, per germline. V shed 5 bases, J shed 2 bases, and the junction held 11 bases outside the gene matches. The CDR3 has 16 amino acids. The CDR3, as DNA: TGTGCCATCAGTCGAAGACCAGACAGGGCCAACACTGAAGCTTTCTTT. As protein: CAISRRPDRANTEAFF.

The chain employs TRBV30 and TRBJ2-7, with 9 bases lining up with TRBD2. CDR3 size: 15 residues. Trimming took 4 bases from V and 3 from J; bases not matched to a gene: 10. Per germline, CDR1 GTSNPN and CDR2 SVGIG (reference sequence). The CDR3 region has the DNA TGTGCCTGGACGGGACTAGCCGAGAGAAGCTACGAGCAGTACTTC. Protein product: CAWTGLAERSYEQYF. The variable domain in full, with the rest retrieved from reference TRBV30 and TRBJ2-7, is SQTIHQWPATLVQPVGSPLSLECTVEGTSNPNLYWYRQAAGRGLQLLFYSVGIGQISSEVPQNLSASRPQDRQFILSSKKLLLSDSGFYLCAWTGLAERSYEQYFGPGTRLTVT.